The entry that follows covers one T cell receptor (beta chain) sequence. This clone came up once. Its binding antigen is unknown. It has no much larger one-base neighbor in the sample; base qualities were not kept. The sample originates from a study of blood T cell repertoires in COVID-19 (dated by TCRdb to between 2020 and 2021). About the full investigation: Samples covering the acute and convalescent phases of COVID-19 were provided by collaborators in the United States, Italy and Spain. The material from the prospective study consisted of cDNA or gDNA derived from T cells, B-cell-depleted T cells, or PBMCs. Deeply sampled blood TCRbeta repertoires from subjects exposed to, actively infected with, or recovered from COVID-19 were included in the dataset. The repertoires were made available in a free public database intended to serve as a resource for research on the immune response to SARS-CoV-2. Samples came from the ongoing ImmuneRACE study (first 160 participants) plus 1,254 subjects from 6 global collaborators. The sample metadata nearly always contained a de-identified subject ID, COVID-19 status, age in years and sex. Where HLA class I and class II types were available, the types were taken from metadata supplied by the sample provider, not from assay-based typing.

What the study reported, not specific to this receptor: How much clinical and demographic metadata was included differed by source and by participant, and the metadata was provided uncurated.

The immunoSEQ Assay, a bias-controlled multiplex PCR, was used to amplify TCRbeta CDR3 regions from genomic DNA. As for the original processing: Within the assay, amplification of reference gene primers was used to estimate how many nucleated cells each sample contained. Sequence reads were collapsed and filtered to measure the absolute abundance of every unique TCRbeta CDR3 rearrangement. For each sample, productive Simpson clonality was calculated by taking the square root of Simpson's diversity index across productive rearrangements. The clones in this table, taken by TCRdb from immuneACCESS, are in-frame only. Not every clone is retained; where verified, under half of the shortfall comes from an unresolved V gene, and the cause of the rest is unknown. That table furnishes V, J and clone size, whereas the DNA furnished D and trimming. This sample lists tens of thousands of clones; more than 85% were detected once. The ten largest clones take up less than 15% of the sample.

The collaborating institutions used their own protocols to collect whole blood in K2EDTA tubes. For TCRbeta analysis, collaborators shipped samples as frozen whole blood, isolated PBMCs, or DNA extracted from either of those sample types. V loses 5 bases, J loses 1 base, and the germline ends lie 17 bases apart. The germline V gene (reference sequence) sets CDR1 to MNHEY and CDR2 to SMNVEV. CDR3 length: 17 amino acids, cysteine to phenylalanine. Just the 51-base CDR3 DNA is kept, in frame starting at base 1. The chain is encoded by TRBV27 joined to TRBJ2-2, with no reliable assignment of the D segment. This receptor was obtained from a human donor with active COVID-19. The donor label of this sample is uncertain. Sequencing was done on a sample of peripheral blood. The CDR3 region has the sequence CASSPRAVRLNTGELFF. The sequenced DNA is TGTGCCAGCAGTCCTCGTGCGGTGAGGCTGAACACCGGGGAGCTGTTTTTT.